What follows is one T cell receptor beta chain and its context. Its antigen is undetermined. This record comes from a study of human versus mouse CDR3 diversity and MHC coevolution. Study context: Valid reads per sample ranged from roughly 5.5 x 10^6 to 1.7 x 10^7. Overall study results and limits: Human T cells underwent selection on roughly 6 different MHC II alleles.

The V segment lost 6 bases and the J segment 11 bases; nucleotides outside the gene matches: 10. The length of the CDR3 is 13 residues. Looked up from germline, CDR1 is MNHEY and CDR2 is SVGAGI. Profiling relied on immunoSEQ multiplex PCR, and the TCRdb table lists in-frame clones only, not all of them. The profile shows about 83,000 clones, about 90% of them singletons. Sequencing was performed on naive CD4+ T cells from blood. Subset indicated: CD45RO-negative CD62L-positive naive CD4 T cells. This receptor was identified in a person aged 30-69 years in good health. The J gene is TRBJ1-1, the V gene TRBV6-5; 9 positions match TRBD1. DNA of the CDR3: TGTGCCAGCAGGTACACAGGGGGCGAAGCGGCTTTCTTT. It codes for CASRYTGGEAAFF.